The 26 T cell receptor beta chains reported below all come from one sample, sequenced in a study of STAT3 mutations in large granular lymphocyte leukemia. Study-wide points: In T-cell large granular lymphocyte leukemia, about half of patients showed multiple immunodominant subclonotypes.

Their antigens are not known. Some clones are missing from TCRdb's copy, which holds only in-frame ones; the method was immunoSEQ multiplex PCR. The sample carries some 10,000 clones, roughly nine tenths recorded once. The sequenced sample was peripheral blood mononuclear cells. The receptor set was obtained from a man between 60 and 75 years old with T-cell large granular lymphocyte leukemia. Some clones in this sample may be carry-over from other donors' samples.

The table lists this clone with a count of one. The rearrangement uses TRBV9 and TRBJ2-7; TRBD2 agrees at 7 bases. Germline trimming cut 4 bases from V and 4 bases from J; bases unmatched to any gene: 8. Germline V CDR1 and CDR2: SGDLS, YYNGEE. The CDR3 consists of 14 residues. CDR3 coding DNA: TGTGCCAGCAGCCCGAGGGAGGGTACGTACGAGCAGTACTTC. It translates to CASSPREGTYEQYF.

This clone was found a few times. This sequence joins TRBV7-9 and TRBJ2-4; 7 nucleotides align to TRBD2. The CDR3 runs to 16 residues. The ends lost 2 bases at V and 5 bases at J; junction bases unmatched: 9. Germline CDR1 reads SEHNR; CDR2 reads FQNEAQ (reference sequence). The DNA of the CDR3 is TGTGCCAGCAGCTTATCTAAGCCTAGCGGCCAAAACATTCAGTACTTC. Its protein product is CASSLSKPSGQNIQYF. The whole variable domain, remainder taken from reference TRBV7-9 and TRBJ2-4, is DTGVSQNPRHKITKRGQNVTFRCDPISEHNRLYWYRQTLGQGPEFLTYFQNEAQLEKSRLLSDRFSAERPKGSFSTLEIQRTEQGDSAMYLCASSLSKPSGQNIQYFGAGTRLSVL.

The rearrangement joins TRBV7-2 to TRBJ2-7; D possibly corresponds to TRBD1 (6 bases). The CDR3 spans 17 residues. Trimming left V 5 bases short and J 4 bases short, with 24 bases between. Per germline, CDR1 SGHTA and CDR2 FQGNSA. For the CDR3, the DNA is TGTGCCAGCAGCCTATTGAGCAGGGGTCTCGGTCCTTACGAGCAGTACTTC. This encodes CASSLLSRGLGPYEQYF.

The rearrangement uses TRBV7-9 and TRBJ2-1; TRBD2 aligns across 9 bases. CDR3 size: 16 residues. The V and J ends lost 1 base and 8 bases, in that order; junction bases with no gene match: 9. Germline-derived CDR1 and CDR2 are SEHNR and FQNEAQ (reference sequence). CDR3 DNA: TGTGCCAGCAGCTTAGTGGGCGGGAGGGCCCGGGATGAGCAGTTCTTC. Its protein is CASSLVGGRARDEQFF.

The genes are TRBV5-6 and TRBJ2-1; TRBD2 agrees at 7 bases. CDR1 and CDR2 from the germline V gene are SGHDT and YYEEEE. This CDR3 region has 14 residues. The V and J ends lost 3 bases and 10 bases, in that order; junction bases with no gene match: 10. CDR3 nucleotide sequence: TGTGCCAGCAGCTCCGCGGGGAGGGAAAGCGAGCAGTTCTTC. Encoded protein: CASSSAGRESEQFF.

The chain joins TRBV25-1 to TRBJ2-5, with TRBD1 identical over 10 bases. The germline gives CDR1 MGHDK, CDR2 SYGVNS. This CDR3 is 14 amino acids long. J gave up 5 bases and V 10 bases, and 10 bases lay outside the gene matches. The CDR3 sequence is CATTDRGPLETQYF. CDR3 bases: TGTGCCACCACCGACAGGGGGCCTTTGGAGACCCAGTACTTC.

This clone was seen just once. J is TRBJ1-1 and V is TRBV6-6; D is unresolved. The V gene lost 2 bases and the J gene lost 0 bases, with 10 bases spanning the gap. This CDR3 contains 15 residues. Germline V gene lookup returns CDR1 MNHNY and CDR2 SVGAGI (reference sequence). The CDR3 DNA is TGTGCCAGCAGTTACATCCCAGGAGTGAACACTGAAGCTTTCTTT. It encodes CASSYIPGVNTEAFF.

The chain links TRBV5-1 to TRBJ2-1, with D possibly being TRBD2 (7 bases). Germline lookup yields CDR1 SGHRS and CDR2 YFSETQ. This CDR3 has 16 residues. Trimming left V 4 bases short and J 10 bases short, with 24 bases between. In nucleotides, the CDR3 is TGCGCCAGCAGCGGGGGGGCGGGATCGGGGGCAAAAGAGCAGTTCTTC. It specifies CASSGGAGSGAKEQFF.

The chain couples TRBV5-1 to TRBJ2-5, with 8 nucleotides matching TRBD1. The length of the CDR3 is 16 residues. Per germline, CDR1 SGHRS and CDR2 YFSETQ. Trimming took 2 bases from V and 8 from J; bases not matched to a gene: 14. The CDR3 DNA is TGCGCCAGCAGCTTAAGAACCAGGGGGCAACTTCCAACCCAGTACTTC. This gives the protein CASSLRTRGQLPTQYF.

This clone appeared a single time. This sequence joins TRBV9 and TRBJ2-7; D is unresolved. CDR1 SGDLS and CDR2 YYNGEE come from the germline V gene. CDR3 length: 14 residues. The V end lost 2 bases, the J end lost 1 base, and 10 bases lay between the germline ends. CDR3: CASSVDSSSYEQYF. CDR3 nucleotide sequence: TGTGCCAGCAGCGTTGATAGTAGTTCCTACGAGCAGTACTTC.

This clone was counted once. V gene TRBV5-1 combines with J gene TRBJ1-1; TRBD1 agrees at 9 bases. CDR3 length: 15 residues. Looked up from germline, CDR1 is SGHRS and CDR2 is YFSETQ. The J segment lost 1 base and the V segment lost 0 bases, leaving 1 base of the junction unmatched. The CDR3 sequence: CASSLATGGNTEAFF. In DNA, the CDR3 is TGCGCCAGCAGCTTGGCGACAGGGGGGAACACTGAAGCTTTCTTT.

CDR3 nucleotides: TGCGCCAGCAGCCTGTTAACGGGAGGGATAGAGACCCAGTACTTC. Translated, it gives CASSLLTGGIETQYF. The rearrangement joins TRBV5-1 to TRBJ2-5; 8 positions agree with TRBD2. Germline CDR1 is SGHRS and CDR2 is YFSETQ. V gave up 4 bases and J gave up 4 bases; unmatched junction bases: 9. The CDR3 is 15 amino acids.

The chain links TRBV19 to TRBJ2-4, with a weak D call TRBD1 (5 bases). Looked up from germline, CDR1 is LNHDA and CDR2 is SQIVND (reference sequence). The CDR3 sequence is 20 residues long. Trimming cost V 3 bases and J 1 base, with 25 bases left between them. The chain's CDR3 is CASSILYGRELGLAKNIQYF. Written as DNA, the CDR3 is TGTGCCAGTAGTATCTTGTACGGCAGGGAACTGGGGCTTGCCAAAAACATTCAGTACTTC.

The chain links TRBV7-9 to TRBJ1-1; D gene unclear. Germline CDR1 reads SEHNR; CDR2 reads FQNEAQ (reference sequence). This CDR3 region has 14 residues. Trimming shortened V by 2 bases and J by 4 bases, and 11 bases separated the two germline ends. CDR3 loop: CASSLTGSGTEAFF. The DNA for the CDR3 is TGTGCCAGCAGCTTAACGGGATCGGGCACTGAAGCTTTCTTT.

The chain uses TRBV6-5 and TRBJ1-1; 8 nucleotides line up with TRBD1. The CDR3 extends over 13 amino acids. Trimming cost V 5 bases and J 1 base; bases outside gene matches: 0. From germline, CDR1 is MNHEY and CDR2 SVGAGI. The CDR3 region is CASSTGGNTEAFF. CDR3 sequence (DNA): TGTGCCAGCAGTACAGGGGGGAACACTGAAGCTTTCTTT.

V is TRBV5-1 and J is TRBJ2-5; 7 bases are shared with TRBD2. The CDR3 is made up of 15 amino acids. V trimming: 4 bases; J trimming: 5 bases; junction bases outside the gene matches: 11. Germline loops: CDR1 SGHRS, CDR2 YFSETQ. The CDR3 DNA is TGCGCCAGCAGCCCGGGGGGAAGCCCCCCGGAGACCCAGTACTTC. It encodes CASSPGGSPPETQYF. Full variable domain (rest looked up from reference TRBV5-1 and TRBJ2-5): KAGVTQTPRYLIKTRGQQVTLSCSPISGHRSVSWYQQTPGQGLQFLFEYFSETQRNKGNFPGRFSGRQFSNSRSEMNVSTLELGDSALYLCASSPGGSPPETQYFGPGTRLLVL.

In this sample, this clone turned up a few times. The chain joins TRBV7-3 to TRBJ1-6; D uncertain. The CDR3 has 8 amino acids. Germline CDR1 reads SGHTA; CDR2 reads FQGTGA. Trimming stripped 11 bases from V and 17 bases from J, with 10 bases between. CDR3 loop: CAGRSIHF. CDR3 in DNA: TGTGCCGGTCGGAGTATCCACTTT.

The V call is TRBV27, the J call TRBJ2-7; D gene ambiguous. Looked up from germline, CDR1 is MNHEY and CDR2 is SMNVEV (reference sequence). This CDR3 is built from 14 residues. Trimming took 1 base from V and 3 from J, leaving 10 bases between them. The CDR3 here is CASSLYAQHYEQYF. The CDR3 DNA sequence: TGTGCCAGCAGTTTATATGCCCAGCACTACGAGCAGTACTTC.

This clone has a handful of counts. The gene calls are TRBV6-5 and TRBJ1-5; D might be TRBD1 (6 bases). Germline V gene lookup returns CDR1 MNHEY and CDR2 SVGAGI. This CDR3 is 15 amino acids long. V was clipped by 5 bases and J by 6 bases, with 17 bases between them. The CDR3 bases are TGTGCCAGCAGTAGGGGGGGGCAGGAGGGTCAGCCCCAGCATTTT. This gives the protein CASSRGGQEGQPQHF.

Relative to its sample, this clone is large (0.1 to 1%). This chain connects TRBV5-1 to TRBJ2-7; D is undetermined. The CDR3 covers 15 residues. V was trimmed by 5 bases and J by 0 bases, leaving 15 bases between them. Germline CDR1 is SGHRS and CDR2 is YFSETQ. CDR3 sequence: CASRLSSPYSYEQYF. DNA of the CDR3: TGCGCCAGCAGATTGTCGAGCCCCTACTCCTACGAGCAGTACTTC.

This clone came up once. The J gene is TRBJ2-7, the V gene TRBV30, with a weak D call TRBD1 (5 bases). Germline values: CDR1 GTSNPN, CDR2 SVGIG (reference sequence). Trimming pared 0 bases from V and 0 bases from J, leaving 12 bases between. The CDR3 covers 15 residues. The CDR3 DNA is TGTGCCTGGAGTGTTAGCAGGGAAATCTCCTACGAGCAGTACTTC. It codes for CAWSVSREISYEQYF.

The rearrangement joins TRBV7-2 to TRBJ2-7; 7 bases are shared with TRBD2. V shed 5 bases, J shed 0 bases, and the junction held 4 bases outside the gene matches. The CDR3 is 14 residues long. From germline, CDR1 is SGHTA and CDR2 FQGNSA. The CDR3 spells CASSPSGTSYEQYF. CDR3 coding DNA: TGTGCCAGCAGCCCCAGCGGGACCTCCTACGAGCAGTACTTC.

This sequence joins TRBV5-1 and TRBJ2-5; possible D gene TRBD1, 5 bases. Trimming pared 4 bases from V and 5 bases from J, leaving 15 bases between. Per the germline V gene, CDR1 is SGHRS and CDR2 is YFSETQ. The CDR3 contains 14 residues. The CDR3 protein is CASSLIPAGETQYF. CDR3 coding DNA: TGCGCCAGCAGCCTGATACCAGCAGGGGAGACCCAGTACTTC. Complete variable domain (other parts from reference TRBV5-1 and TRBJ2-5): KAGVTQTPRYLIKTRGQQVTLSCSPISGHRSVSWYQQTPGQGLQFLFEYFSETQRNKGNFPGRFSGRQFSNSRSEMNVSTLELGDSALYLCASSLIPAGETQYFGPGTRLLVL.

The chain combines TRBV27 with TRBJ2-7; D call uncertain. The CDR3 consists of 16 residues. Deletions cut 1 base from V and 3 bases from J, with 16 bases between. The germline V gene encodes CDR1 MNHEY and CDR2 SMNVEV (reference sequence). DNA of the CDR3: TGTGCCAGCAGTTTATTACGGACCCGAAATAACTACGAGCAGTACTTC. This gives the protein CASSLLRTRNNYEQYF.

The sample holds one count of this clone. The rearrangement links TRBV5-6 to TRBJ1-2; D ambiguous. This CDR3 spans 15 amino acids. Trimming removed 0 bases from V and 2 bases from J, with 11 bases in between. Germline V gene lookup returns CDR1 SGHDT and CDR2 YYEEEE. CDR3: CASSLDSRRNYGYTF. DNA of the CDR3: TGTGCCAGCAGCTTGGACAGCAGAAGGAACTATGGCTACACCTTC.

The rearrangement links TRBV4-1 to TRBJ2-7; 7 nucleotides line up with TRBD2. V lost 5 bases and J lost 2; bases outside the gene matches: 12. Germline V CDR1 and CDR2: MGHRA, YSYEKL. The CDR3 contains 16 residues. CDR3 amino acids: CASSSRLAPSTYEQYF. Written as DNA, the CDR3 is TGCGCCAGCAGCTCCCGACTAGCCCCATCAACCTACGAGCAGTACTTC.